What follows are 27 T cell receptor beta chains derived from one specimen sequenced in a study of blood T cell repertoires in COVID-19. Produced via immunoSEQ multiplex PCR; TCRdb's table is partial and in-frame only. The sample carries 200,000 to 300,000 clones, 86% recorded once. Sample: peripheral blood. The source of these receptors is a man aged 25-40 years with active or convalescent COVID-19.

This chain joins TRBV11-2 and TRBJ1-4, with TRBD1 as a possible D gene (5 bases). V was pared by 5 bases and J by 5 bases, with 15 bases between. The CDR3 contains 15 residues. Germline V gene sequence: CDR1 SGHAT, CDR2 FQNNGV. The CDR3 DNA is TGTGCCAGCAGCCACAACCCGGGGGAGAATGAAAAACTGTTTTTT. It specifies CASSHNPGENEKLFF.

This chain's CDR3 is CATPGQGAWEQYF. The CDR3 coding sequence is TGTGCCACCCCGGGACAGGGGGCTTGGGAGCAGTACTTC. The chain has TRBV24-1 and TRBJ2-7, with 12 bases identical to TRBD1. Trimming cost V 9 bases and J 7 bases; bases outside gene matches: 6. The CDR3 totals 13 residues. Germline-derived CDR1 and CDR2 are KGHDR and SFDVKD.

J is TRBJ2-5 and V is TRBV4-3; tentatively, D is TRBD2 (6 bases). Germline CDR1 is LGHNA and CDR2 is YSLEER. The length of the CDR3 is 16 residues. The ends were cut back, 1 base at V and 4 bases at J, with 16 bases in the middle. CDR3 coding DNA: TGCGCCAGCAGCCAAGTCGGAACTAGCTTAGTAGAGACCCAGTACTTC. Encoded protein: CASSQVGTSLVETQYF.

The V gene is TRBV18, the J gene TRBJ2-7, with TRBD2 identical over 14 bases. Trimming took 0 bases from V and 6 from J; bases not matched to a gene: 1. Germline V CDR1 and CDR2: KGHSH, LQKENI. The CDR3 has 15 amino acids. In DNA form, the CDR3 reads TGTGCCAGCTCACCACCGACTAGCGGGGGGGCCGAGCAGTACTTC. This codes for CASSPPTSGGAEQYF.

The CDR3 sequence is CASSQDLAGGLGETQYF. In DNA form, the CDR3 reads TGTGCCAGCAGCCAAGATCTTGCAGGGGGTCTGGGGGAGACCCAGTACTTC. The chain uses TRBV3-1 (or the pseudogene TRBV3-2) and TRBJ2-5, with TRBD1 matching over 7 bases. V lost 0 bases and J lost 5; bases outside the gene matches: 12. This CDR3 has 17 residues. The germline gives CDR1 LGHDT, CDR2 YNNKEL (reference sequence).

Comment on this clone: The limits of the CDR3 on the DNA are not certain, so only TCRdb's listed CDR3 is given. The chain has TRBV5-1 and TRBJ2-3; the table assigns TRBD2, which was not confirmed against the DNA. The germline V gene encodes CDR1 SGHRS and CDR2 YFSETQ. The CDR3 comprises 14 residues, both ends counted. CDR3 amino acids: CASSTSGITDTQYF.

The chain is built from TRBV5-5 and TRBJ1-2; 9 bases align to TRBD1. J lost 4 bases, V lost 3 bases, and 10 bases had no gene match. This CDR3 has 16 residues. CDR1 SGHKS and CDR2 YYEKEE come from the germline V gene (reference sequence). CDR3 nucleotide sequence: TGTGCCAGCAGCTACGGGACAGGGTTCCCTAGCTATGGCTACACCTTC. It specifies CASSYGTGFPSYGYTF.

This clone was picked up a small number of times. The CDR3 region is CASSLGGRASYTF. The CDR3 DNA reads as TGTGCCAGCAGCTTAGGAGGCAGGGCGAGCTACACCTTC. The chain has TRBV7-8 and TRBJ1-2; D may be TRBD1 (5 bases). This CDR3 has 13 amino acids. In germline, CDR1 is SGHVS, CDR2 FQNEAQ. V lost 1 base and J 9 bases, leaving 12 bases between the germline ends.

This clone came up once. CDR3: CASSSSAGGPVGELFF. The CDR3 region has the DNA TGTGCCAGCAGCTCGTCGGCGGGGGGGCCCGTCGGGGAGCTGTTTTTT. The chain has TRBV11-3 and TRBJ2-2; 9 positions match TRBD2. Germline lookup yields CDR1 SGHNT and CDR2 YENEEA. Trimming cost V 4 bases and J 7 bases; bases outside gene matches: 10. CDR3 length equals 16 residues. Supplemented by reference TRBV11-3 and TRBJ2-2, the full variable domain reads EAGVVQSPRYKIIEKKQPVAFWCNPISGHNTLYWYLQNLGQGPELLIRYENEEAVDDSQLPKDRFSAERLKGVDSTLKIQPAELGDSAVYLCASSSSAGGPVGELFFGEGSRLTVL.

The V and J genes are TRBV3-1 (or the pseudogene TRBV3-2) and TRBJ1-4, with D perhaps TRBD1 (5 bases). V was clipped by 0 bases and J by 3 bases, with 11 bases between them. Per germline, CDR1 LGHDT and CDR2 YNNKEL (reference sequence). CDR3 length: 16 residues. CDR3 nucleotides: TGTGCCAGCAGCCAAGAAGGGGATGGTGCTAATGAAAAACTGTTTTTT. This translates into CASSQEGDGANEKLFF.

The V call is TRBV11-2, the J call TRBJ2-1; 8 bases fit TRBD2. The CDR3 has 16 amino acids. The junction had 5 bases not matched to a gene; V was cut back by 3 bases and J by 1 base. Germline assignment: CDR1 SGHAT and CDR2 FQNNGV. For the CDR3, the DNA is TGTGCCAGCAGCTTCGCACGGGGGGGTTCCTACAATGAGCAGTTCTTC. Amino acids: CASSFARGGSYNEQFF.

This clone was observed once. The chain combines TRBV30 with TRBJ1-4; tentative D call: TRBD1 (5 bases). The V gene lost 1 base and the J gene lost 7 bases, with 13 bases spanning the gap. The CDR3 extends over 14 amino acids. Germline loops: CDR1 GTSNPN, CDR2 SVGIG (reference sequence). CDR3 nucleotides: TGTGCCTGGAGTGGCGAGACAGTCCCTGAAAAACTGTTTTTT. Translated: CAWSGETVPEKLFF.

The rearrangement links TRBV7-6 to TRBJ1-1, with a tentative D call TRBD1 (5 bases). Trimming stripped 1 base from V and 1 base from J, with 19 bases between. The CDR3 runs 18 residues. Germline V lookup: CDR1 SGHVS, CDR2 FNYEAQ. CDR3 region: CASSLVRIGAGRNTEAFF. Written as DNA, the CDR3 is TGTGCCAGCAGCTTAGTTAGGATAGGAGCAGGGCGGAACACTGAAGCTTTCTTT.

For the CDR3, the DNA is TGTGCCAGCAGCCAGGCTCAGGACACAGACTACGAGCAGTACTTC. It yields the protein CASSQAQDTDYEQYF. This sequence joins TRBV4-2 and TRBJ2-7; tentatively, D is TRBD1 (5 bases). This CDR3 contains 15 residues. Germline V gene lookup returns CDR1 LGHNA and CDR2 YNFKEQ. V was cut by 3 bases and J by 3 bases, with 15 bases left in between.

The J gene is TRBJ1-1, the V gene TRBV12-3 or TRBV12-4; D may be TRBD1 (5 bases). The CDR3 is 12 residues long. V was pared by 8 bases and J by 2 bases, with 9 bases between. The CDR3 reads CASGGGNTEAFF. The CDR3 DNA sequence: TGTGCCAGCGGGGGGGGAAACACTGAAGCTTTCTTT.

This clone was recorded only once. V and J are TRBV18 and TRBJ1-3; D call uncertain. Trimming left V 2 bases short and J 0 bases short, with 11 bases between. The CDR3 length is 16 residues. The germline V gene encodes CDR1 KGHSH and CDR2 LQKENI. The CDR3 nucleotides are TGTGCCAGCTCACCAAAACAGTTCCTCTCTGGAAACACCATATATTTT. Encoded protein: CASSPKQFLSGNTIYF.

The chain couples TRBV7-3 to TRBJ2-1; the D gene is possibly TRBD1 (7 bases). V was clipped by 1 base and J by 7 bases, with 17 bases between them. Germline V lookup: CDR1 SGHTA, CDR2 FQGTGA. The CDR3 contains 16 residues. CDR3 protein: CASSLRGGGGRNEQFF. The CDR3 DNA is TGTGCCAGCAGCTTAAGAGGAGGAGGGGGCCGGAATGAGCAGTTCTTC.

The CDR3 DNA follows: TGTGCCAGCACCCCGGGGTTGGGATACGAGCAGTACTTC. It codes for CASTPGLGYEQYF. The rearrangement uses TRBV12-3 or TRBV12-4 and TRBJ2-7, with D tentatively TRBD2 (5 bases). Trimming cost V 7 bases and J 4 bases, with 14 bases left between them. This CDR3 spans 13 amino acids.

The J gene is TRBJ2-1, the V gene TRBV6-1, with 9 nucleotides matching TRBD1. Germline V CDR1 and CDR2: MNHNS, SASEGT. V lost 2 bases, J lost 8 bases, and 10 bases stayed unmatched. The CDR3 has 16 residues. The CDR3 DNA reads TGTGCCAGCAGTGAACCCCCGGGACAGGGAGGGGATGAGCAGTTCTTC. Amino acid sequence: CASSEPPGQGGDEQFF.

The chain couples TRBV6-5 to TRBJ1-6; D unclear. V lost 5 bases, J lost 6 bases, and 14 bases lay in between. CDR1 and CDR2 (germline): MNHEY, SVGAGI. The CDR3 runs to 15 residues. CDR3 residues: CASSREAGPNSPLHF. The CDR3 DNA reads TGTGCCAGCAGTCGTGAGGCCGGTCCTAATTCACCCCTCCACTTT.

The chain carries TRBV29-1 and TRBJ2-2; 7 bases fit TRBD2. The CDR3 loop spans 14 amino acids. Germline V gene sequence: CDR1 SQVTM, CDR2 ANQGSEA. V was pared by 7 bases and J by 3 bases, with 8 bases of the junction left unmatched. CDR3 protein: CSAREGRDTGELFF. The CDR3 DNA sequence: TGCAGCGCGAGGGAGGGTAGGGACACCGGGGAGCTGTTTTTT.

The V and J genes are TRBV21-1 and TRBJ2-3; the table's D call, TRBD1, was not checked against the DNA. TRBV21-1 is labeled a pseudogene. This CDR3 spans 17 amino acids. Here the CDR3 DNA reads TGTGCCAGCAGCAAACCACCGGGACAATGGCGCACAGATACGCAGTATTTT. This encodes CASSKPPGQWRTDTQYF.

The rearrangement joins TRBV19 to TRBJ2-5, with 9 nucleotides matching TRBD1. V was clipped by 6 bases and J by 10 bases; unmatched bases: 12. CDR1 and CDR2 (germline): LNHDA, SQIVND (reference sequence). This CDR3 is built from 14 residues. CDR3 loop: CASSRTGGVSLQYF. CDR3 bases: TGTGCCAGTAGCCGAACAGGGGGCGTTTCCCTCCAGTACTTC. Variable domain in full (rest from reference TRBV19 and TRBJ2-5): DGGITQSPKYLFRKEGQNVTLSCEQNLNHDAMYWYRQDPGQGLRLIYYSQIVNDFQKGDIAEGYSVSREKKESFPLTVTSAQKNPTAFYLCASSRTGGVSLQYFGPGTRLLVL.

The chain's CDR3 is CASSPGTGREQYF. As DNA, the CDR3 is TGTGCCAGCAGCCCCGGGACAGGGCGGGAGCAGTACTTC. The chain carries TRBV11-2 and TRBJ2-7; 9 positions agree with TRBD1. CDR3 size: 13 residues. The J segment lost 7 bases and the V segment lost 5 bases, leaving 6 bases of the junction unmatched. Per germline, CDR1 SGHAT and CDR2 FQNNGV.

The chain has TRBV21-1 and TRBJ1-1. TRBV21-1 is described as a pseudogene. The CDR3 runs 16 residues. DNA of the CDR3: TGTGCCAGCAGCCCTTATCCGGGTGCCGGAAGCACTGAAGCTTTCTTT. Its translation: CASSPYPGAGSTEAFF.

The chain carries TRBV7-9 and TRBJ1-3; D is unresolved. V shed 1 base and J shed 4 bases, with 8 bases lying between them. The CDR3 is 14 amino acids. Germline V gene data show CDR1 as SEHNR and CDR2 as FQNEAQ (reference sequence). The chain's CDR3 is CASSLVTSGNTIYF. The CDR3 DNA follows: TGTGCCAGCAGCTTAGTGACATCCGGAAACACCATATATTTT.

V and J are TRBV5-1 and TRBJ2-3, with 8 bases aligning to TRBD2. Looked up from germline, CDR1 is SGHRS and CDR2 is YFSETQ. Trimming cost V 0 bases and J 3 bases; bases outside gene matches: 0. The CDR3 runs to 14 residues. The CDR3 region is CASSLVAGTDTQYF. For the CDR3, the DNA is TGCGCCAGCAGCTTGGTAGCGGGAACAGATACGCAGTATTTT.